The T cell receptor beta chain described here comes from a study of blood T cell repertoires in COVID-19. This clone was picked up one time. The junction differs from germline at one of its ends, possibly a read error. Germline V CDR1 and CDR2: MDHEN, SYDVKM. The CDR3 spans 15 residues. Here immunoSEQ multiplex PCR was the method, and the copy in TCRdb shows in-frame clones only, minus some. The table lists about 220,000 clones, approximately 78% of them singletons. The origin of this receptor is a woman older than 75 with COVID-19, enrolled during active disease. Sequencing input: peripheral blood. This chain connects TRBV28 to TRBJ2-3; TRBD2 matches 11 bases. The CDR3 sequence: CASSDTGTSGIVLDF. The CDR3 DNA reads as TGTGCCAGCAGTGACACCGGGACTAGCGGCATAGTACTGGATTTT.